A single sample gave rise to the 21 T cell receptor beta chains below, sequenced in a study of cytomegalovirus exposure and HLA in healthy donors. In the PCR, 60 Vbeta and 13 Jbeta primers were used. Sequenced by immunoSEQ multiplex PCR; TCRdb stores in-frame clones only, minus some. This sample carries around 200,000 clones, with more than 0.75% going to the ten biggest clones. Input material: PBMCs. The receptor set was obtained from a woman in her thirties in good health and CMV-seropositive.

V is TRBV9 and J is TRBJ1-1; no definite D call. V lost 4 bases to trimming and J lost 5 bases, with 9 bases between them. The CDR3 contains 12 residues. Germline CDR1 SGDLS, CDR2 YYNGEE. This CDR3 is CASSPVGTEAFF. CDR3 in DNA: TGTGCCAGCAGCCCAGTCGGGACTGAAGCTTTCTTT.

V and J are TRBV4-1 and TRBJ2-3; TRBD1 might be the D (5 bases). Germline V gives CDR1 MGHRA, CDR2 YSYEKL. The CDR3 is 17 amino acids. The V end lost 3 bases, the J end lost 2 bases, and 18 bases lay between the germline ends. The CDR3 nucleotides read TGCGCCAGCAGCCACCTACAGGTTCCATGGGCCACAGATACGCAGTATTTT. This translates into CASSHLQVPWATDTQYF.

The J gene is TRBJ2-5, the V gene TRBV10-1, with D uncertain. Trimming stripped 5 bases from V and 5 bases from J, with 6 bases between. The germline CDR1 and CDR2 sequences are WNHNN and SYGVQD (reference sequence). The CDR3 sequence is 11 residues long. The CDR3 sequence: CASSSSETQYF. The CDR3 DNA is TGCGCCAGCAGTTCCTCGGAGACCCAGTACTTC.

The chain couples TRBV9 to TRBJ2-7; 8 positions match TRBD1. CDR1 and CDR2 (germline): SGDLS, YYNGEE. This CDR3 comprises 15 residues. With V trimmed by 0 bases and J by 2 bases, 4 bases remained unmatched. The CDR3: CASSVGQGAAYEQYF. CDR3 bases: TGTGCCAGCAGCGTAGGCCAGGGGGCGGCCTACGAGCAGTACTTC.

The chain recombines TRBV19 with TRBJ1-4, with D possibly being TRBD1 (6 bases). Trimming took off 6 bases at V and 2 bases at J, with 19 bases between the two ends. The CDR3 is 17 amino acids. The V gene's germline CDR1 is LNHDA and CDR2 SQIVND (reference sequence). The CDR3 protein is CASRSLSGEGTNEKLFF. The CDR3 bases are TGTGCCAGTAGGAGTCTATCAGGGGAGGGGACTAATGAAAAACTGTTTTTT.

CDR3 DNA sequence: TGCGCCAGCAGCCCACAGACAGGGTCGGCATCACCCCTCCACTTT. As protein: CASSPQTGSASPLHF. The chain combines TRBV5-1 with TRBJ1-6, with 7 bases aligning to TRBD1. The CDR3 has 15 amino acids. Germline CDR1 and CDR2: SGHRS and YFSETQ. The V and J ends lost 4 bases and 10 bases, in that order; junction bases with no gene match: 11.

This sequence joins TRBV19 and TRBJ1-2; 9 bases map to TRBD1. Germline CDR1 LNHDA, CDR2 SQIVND (reference sequence). With 6 bases clipped from V and 6 bases from J, the junction kept 5 bases outside the gene matches. CDR3 length: 13 amino acids. CDR3: CASRTQGADGYTF. DNA for the CDR3: TGTGCCAGTAGGACACAGGGGGCAGATGGCTACACCTTC.

The V and J genes are TRBV6-1 and TRBJ1-2; D uncertain. V lost 3 bases and J 7 bases, leaving 12 bases between the germline ends. The germline gives CDR1 MNHNS, CDR2 SASEGT. The CDR3 has 13 amino acids. CDR3 loop: CASSDGEGAGYTF. CDR3 in DNA: TGTGCCAGCAGTGATGGGGAGGGAGCTGGCTACACCTTC.

J is TRBJ1-3 and V is TRBV6-1, with D perhaps TRBD1 (6 bases). V lost 1 base and J 2 bases, leaving 9 bases between the germline ends. CDR3 length equals 15 residues. Germline CDR1 is MNHNS and CDR2 is SASEGT. Written as DNA, the CDR3 is TGTGCCAGCAGTGAAGGGGGGCAGGCTGGAAACACCATATATTTT. Its protein is CASSEGGQAGNTIYF.

The V call is TRBV29-1, the J call TRBJ1-2; 8 bases line up with TRBD1. There are 14 residues in the CDR3. Trimming cost V 4 bases and J 3 bases; bases outside gene matches: 7. Germline V gives CDR1 SQVTM, CDR2 ANQGSEA. The CDR3 DNA follows: TGCAGCGTTGGACAGGGGACTGGCTACTATGGCTACACCTTC. Translated: CSVGQGTGYYGYTF.

DNA of the CDR3: TGCGCCAGCAACGAGGGTTCGGGTAGCAATCAGCCCCAGCATTTT. Translation gives CASNEGSGSNQPQHF. This chain joins TRBV5-1 and TRBJ1-5, with D hard to call. Germline V lookup: CDR1 SGHRS, CDR2 YFSETQ. The CDR3 contains 15 residues. V was shortened by 6 bases and J by 0 bases, with 13 bases between the two germline ends.

CDR3 amino acids: CAWSVGLARGELFF. The CDR3 coding sequence is TGTGCCTGGAGTGTCGGTCTAGCTAGGGGGGAGCTGTTTTTT. The chain carries TRBV30 and TRBJ2-2; D perhaps matches TRBD2 (5 bases). The CDR3 loop spans 14 amino acids. Looked up from germline, CDR1 is GTSNPN and CDR2 is SVGIG (reference sequence). V was pared by 0 bases and J by 8 bases, with 13 bases between.

V gene TRBV11-2 combines with J gene TRBJ2-7, with 7 bases fitting TRBD2. J lost 2 bases, V lost 1 base, and 5 bases had no gene match. The V gene's germline CDR1 is SGHAT and CDR2 FQNNGV. This CDR3 spans 15 amino acids. The CDR3 here is CASSLGGGSTYEQYF. CDR3 sequence (DNA): TGTGCCAGCAGCTTAGGGGGCGGGAGCACCTACGAGCAGTACTTC.

The chain has TRBV20-1 and TRBJ1-1; D gene unclear. Germline V gene data show CDR1 as DFQATT and CDR2 as SNEGSKA (reference sequence). CDR3 size: 11 residues. Trimming shortened V by 5 bases and J by 7 bases, and 11 bases separated the two germline ends. The chain's CDR3 is CSAGREVEAFF. CDR3 nucleotides: TGCAGTGCTGGGAGGGAAGTTGAAGCTTTCTTT.

This chain uses TRBV4-1 with TRBJ1-4, with D possibly being TRBD1 (5 bases). There are 15 residues in the CDR3. Looked up from germline, CDR1 is MGHRA and CDR2 is YSYEKL. V lost 1 base and J lost 7, with 13 bases in between. CDR3 in amino acids: CASSQGPVTGEKLFF. For the CDR3, the DNA is TGCGCCAGCAGCCAAGGACCAGTAACAGGTGAAAAACTGTTTTTT.

In DNA form, the CDR3 reads TGTGCCACAGCACAGGGTACCTACAATGAGCAGTTCTTC. Protein product: CATAQGTYNEQFF. This chain joins TRBV6-6 and TRBJ2-1; maybe TRBD1 (6 bases). Per the germline V gene, CDR1 is MNHNY and CDR2 is SVGAGI (reference sequence). The V and J ends lost 10 bases and 2 bases respectively, with 12 bases between them. CDR3 size: 13 residues.

V gene TRBV30 combines with J gene TRBJ1-3; D possibly corresponds to TRBD1 (5 bases). Germline CDR1 and CDR2: GTSNPN and SVGIG (reference sequence). The CDR3 totals 13 residues. V lost 5 bases, J lost 2 bases, and 10 bases lay in between. CDR3 sequence (DNA): TGTGCCTGGGCTCAGGGAACTGGAAACACCATATATTTT. Translation gives CAWAQGTGNTIYF. Full variable domain (remainder filled in from reference TRBV30 and TRBJ1-3): SQTIHQWPATLVQPVGSPLSLECTVEGTSNPNLYWYRQAAGRGLQLLFYSVGIGQISSEVPQNLSASRPQDRQFILSSKKLLLSDSGFYLCAWAQGTGNTIYFGEGSWLTVV.

This CDR3 reads CASSFYGGLNEQYF. The CDR3, as DNA: TGTGCCAGCAGTTTCTATGGGGGCCTGAACGAGCAGTACTTC. V is TRBV27 and J is TRBJ2-7, with D tentatively TRBD1 (6 bases). Germline V lookup: CDR1 MNHEY, CDR2 SMNVEV (reference sequence). The V end was cut by 3 bases, the J end by 5 bases, with 14 bases between. The CDR3 is 14 residues long.

This chain joins TRBV6-5 and TRBJ1-2; 10 nucleotides agree with TRBD1. This CDR3 has 15 residues. Germline V gene data show CDR1 as MNHEY and CDR2 as SVGAGI. V was clipped by 7 bases and J by 4 bases; unmatched bases: 9. The CDR3 sequence: CASTRRGQGFYGYTF. The CDR3, as DNA: TGTGCCAGCACCAGGAGGGGACAGGGGTTCTATGGCTACACCTTC.

The V call is TRBV7-9, the J call TRBJ2-2; maybe TRBD2 (6 bases). This CDR3 is 15 amino acids long. V was clipped by 5 bases and J by 5 bases, with 15 bases between them. Germline loops: CDR1 SEHNR, CDR2 FQNEAQ (reference sequence). The CDR3, as DNA: TGTGCCAGCAGCCCTCAGGGCGGGGAGACCGGGGAGCTGTTTTTT. It encodes CASSPQGGETGELFF. The whole variable domain, filled in from reference TRBV7-9 and TRBJ2-2, reads DTGVSQNPRHKITKRGQNVTFRCDPISEHNRLYWYRQTLGQGPEFLTYFQNEAQLEKSRLLSDRFSAERPKGSFSTLEIQRTEQGDSAMYLCASSPQGGETGELFFGEGSRLTVL.

The gene calls are TRBV15 and TRBJ1-1; 8 bases agree with TRBD1. The CDR3 length is 16 residues. The germline CDR1 and CDR2 sequences are LNHNV and YYDKDF (reference sequence). Trimming at V came to 1 base and at J to 1 base, leaving 5 bases not matched to a gene. The CDR3 nucleotides are TGTGCCACCAGCAGAGGTACCGGGACAGGGAACACTGAAGCTTTCTTT. Residues: CATSRGTGTGNTEAFF.